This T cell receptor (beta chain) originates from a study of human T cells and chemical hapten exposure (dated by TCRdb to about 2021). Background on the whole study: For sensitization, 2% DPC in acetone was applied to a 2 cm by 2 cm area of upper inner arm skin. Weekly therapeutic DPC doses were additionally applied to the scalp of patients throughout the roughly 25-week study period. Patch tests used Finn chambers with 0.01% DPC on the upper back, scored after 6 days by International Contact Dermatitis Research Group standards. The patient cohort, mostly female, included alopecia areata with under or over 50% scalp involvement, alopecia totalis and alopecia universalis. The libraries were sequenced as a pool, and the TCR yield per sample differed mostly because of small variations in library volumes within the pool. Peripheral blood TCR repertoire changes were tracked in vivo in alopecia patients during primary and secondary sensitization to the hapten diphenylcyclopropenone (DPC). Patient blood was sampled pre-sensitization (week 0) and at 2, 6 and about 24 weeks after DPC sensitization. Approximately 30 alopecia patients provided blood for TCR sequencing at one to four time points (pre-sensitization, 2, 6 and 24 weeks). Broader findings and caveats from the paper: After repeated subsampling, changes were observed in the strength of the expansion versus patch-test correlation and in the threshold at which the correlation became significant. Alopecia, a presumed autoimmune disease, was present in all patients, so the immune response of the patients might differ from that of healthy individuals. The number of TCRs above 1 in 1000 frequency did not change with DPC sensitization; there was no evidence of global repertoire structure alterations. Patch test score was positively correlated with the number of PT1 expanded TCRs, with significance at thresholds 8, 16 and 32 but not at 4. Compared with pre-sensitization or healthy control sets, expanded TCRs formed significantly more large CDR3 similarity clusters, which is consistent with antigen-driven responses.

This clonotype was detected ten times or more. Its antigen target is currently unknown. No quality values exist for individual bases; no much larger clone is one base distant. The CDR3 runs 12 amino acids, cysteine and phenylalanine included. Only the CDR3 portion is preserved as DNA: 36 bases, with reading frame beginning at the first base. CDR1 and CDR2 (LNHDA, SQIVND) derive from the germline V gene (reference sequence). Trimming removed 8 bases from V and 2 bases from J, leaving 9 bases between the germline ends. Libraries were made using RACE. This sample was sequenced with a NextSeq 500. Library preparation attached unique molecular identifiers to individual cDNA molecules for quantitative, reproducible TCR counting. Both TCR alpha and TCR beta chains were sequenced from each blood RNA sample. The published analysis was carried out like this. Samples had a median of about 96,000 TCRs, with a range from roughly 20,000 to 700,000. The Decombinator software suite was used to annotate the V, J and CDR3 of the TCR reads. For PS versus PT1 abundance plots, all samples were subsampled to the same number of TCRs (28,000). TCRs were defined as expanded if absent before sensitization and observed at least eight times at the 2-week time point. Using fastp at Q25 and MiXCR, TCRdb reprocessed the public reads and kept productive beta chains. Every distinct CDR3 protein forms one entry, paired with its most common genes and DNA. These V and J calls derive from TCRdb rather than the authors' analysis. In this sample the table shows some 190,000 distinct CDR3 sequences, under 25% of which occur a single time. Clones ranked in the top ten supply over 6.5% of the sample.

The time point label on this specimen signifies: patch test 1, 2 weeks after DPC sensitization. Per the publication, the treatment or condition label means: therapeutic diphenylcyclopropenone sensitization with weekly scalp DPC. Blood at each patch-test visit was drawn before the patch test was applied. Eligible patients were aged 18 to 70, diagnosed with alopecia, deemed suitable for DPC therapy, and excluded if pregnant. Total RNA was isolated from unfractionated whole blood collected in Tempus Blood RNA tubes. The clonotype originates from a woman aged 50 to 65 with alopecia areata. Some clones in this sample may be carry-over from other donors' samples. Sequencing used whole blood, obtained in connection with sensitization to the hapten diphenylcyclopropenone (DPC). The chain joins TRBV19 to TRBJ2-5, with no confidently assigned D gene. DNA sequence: TGTGCCAGTTCGTTTGGTCAAGAGACCCAGTACTTC. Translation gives CASSFGQETQYF.